This TCR beta chain is drawn from a study of blood T cell repertoires in COVID-19. Across the study: Sample material is recorded as cDNA or gDNA derived from T cells, B-cell-depleted T cells, or PBMCs.

The assay was immunoSEQ multiplex PCR, and TCRdb's table has in-frame clones only and misses some. The sample records over 100,000 clones, about 80% being singletons. The CDR3 sequence is 16 residues long. Germline V lookup: CDR1 SGDLS, CDR2 YYNGEE. With V trimmed by 1 base and J by 4 bases, 4 bases remained unmatched. V gene TRBV9 combines with J gene TRBJ2-1, with 11 positions matching TRBD2. This TCR derives from a man aged 60-69 years with active or convalescent COVID-19. The sequenced material came from peripheral blood. CDR3 region: CASSVSASGRYNEQFF. As DNA, the CDR3 is TGTGCCAGCAGCGTAAGCGCTAGCGGGAGGTACAATGAGCAGTTCTTC.